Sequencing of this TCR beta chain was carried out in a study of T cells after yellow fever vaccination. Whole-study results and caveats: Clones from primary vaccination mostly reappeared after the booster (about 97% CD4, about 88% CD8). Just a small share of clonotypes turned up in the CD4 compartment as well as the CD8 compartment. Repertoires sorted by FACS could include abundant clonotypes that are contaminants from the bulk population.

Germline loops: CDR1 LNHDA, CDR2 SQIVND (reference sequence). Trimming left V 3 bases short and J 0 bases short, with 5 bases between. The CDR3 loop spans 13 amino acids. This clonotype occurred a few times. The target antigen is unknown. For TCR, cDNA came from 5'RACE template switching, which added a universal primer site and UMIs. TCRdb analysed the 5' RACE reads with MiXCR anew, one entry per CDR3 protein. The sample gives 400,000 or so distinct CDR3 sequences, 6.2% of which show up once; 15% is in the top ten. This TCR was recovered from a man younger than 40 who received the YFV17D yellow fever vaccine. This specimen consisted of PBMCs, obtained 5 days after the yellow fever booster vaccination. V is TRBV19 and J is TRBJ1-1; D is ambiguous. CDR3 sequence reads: CASSMLMNTEAFF. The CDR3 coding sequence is TGTGCCAGTAGTATGTTAATGAACACTGAAGCTTTCTTT.